These 12 T cell receptor beta chains were sequenced from one sample in a study. TCRdb passed the RT-PCR reads through MiXCR, listing each CDR3 protein once. The sample lists about 680,000 distinct CDR3 sequences, approximately 15% occurring once. What was sequenced was memory CD4+ T cells from blood. These TCRs come from a female donor in good health, serving as a healthy control.

This chain uses TRBV6-1 with TRBJ1-1; 7 bases agree with TRBD1. Germline loops: CDR1 MNHNS, CDR2 SASEGT. The CDR3 loop spans 15 amino acids. J gave up 4 bases and V 3 bases, and 8 bases lay outside the gene matches. The CDR3 bases are TGTGCCAGCAGTGATGGGAGACAGGGAGTCACTGAAGCTTTCTTT. Translation: CASSDGRQGVTEAFF.

This clonotype was detected many times. This sequence joins TRBV2 and TRBJ1-2, with TRBD1 as a possible D gene (5 bases). The CDR3 length is 16 residues. CDR1 and CDR2 (germline): SNHLY, FYNNEI. The V end lost 5 bases, the J end lost 2 bases, and 18 bases lay between the germline ends. DNA for the CDR3: TGTGCCAGCAGTCGACAGTCCTCTCTCTCCAACTATGGCTACACCTTC. Encoded protein: CASSRQSSLSNYGYTF.

This clonotype appeared many times. The rearrangement uses TRBV20-1 and TRBJ2-2, with D possibly being TRBD1 (8 bases). CDR1 and CDR2 from the germline V gene are DFQATT and SNEGSKA (reference sequence). V lost 5 bases and J 2 bases, leaving 15 bases between the germline ends. The CDR3 length is 15 residues. CDR3 sequence: CSAGRGQVNTGELFF. CDR3 in DNA: TGCAGTGCTGGGAGGGGACAGGTCAACACCGGGGAGCTGTTTTTT.

The chain carries TRBV7-3 and TRBJ2-1, with a weak D call TRBD2 (7 bases). The CDR3 runs to 15 residues. Germline V gene data show CDR1 as SGHTA and CDR2 as FQGTGA. Between the trimmed V and J ends, which lost 1 base and 10 bases, there was a span of 17 bases. CDR3: CASSLMSAGAQEQFF. The DNA of the CDR3 is TGTGCCAGCAGCTTAATGTCCGCGGGGGCTCAAGAGCAGTTCTTC.

The chain couples TRBV9 to TRBJ2-2; possible D gene TRBD2, 7 bases. Germline lookup yields CDR1 SGDLS and CDR2 YYNGEE. Deletions cut 3 bases from V and 5 bases from J, with 23 bases between. The CDR3 runs to 18 residues. CDR3 nucleotides: TGTGCCAGCAGCGCCCGACGGGGGGAACAGGGAGCTACCGGGGAGCTGTTTTTT. This codes for CASSARRGEQGATGELFF.

This chain uses TRBV27 with TRBJ1-2; no clear D gene. This CDR3 is built from 14 residues. Germline assignment: CDR1 MNHEY and CDR2 SMNVEV (reference sequence). V lost 4 bases, J lost 8 bases, and 17 bases lay in between. The CDR3 DNA is TGTGCCAGCAGTTCTCCTCTTCGGAGTCACGGCTACACCTTC. Translation: CASSSPLRSHGYTF.

This clonotype occurred many times. This chain links TRBV27 with TRBJ1-2, with 7 bases matching TRBD1. The V segment lost 2 bases and the J segment 5 bases; nucleotides outside the gene matches: 8. Germline values: CDR1 MNHEY, CDR2 SMNVEV (reference sequence). The CDR3 runs to 15 residues. The CDR3 nucleotides are TGTGCCAGCAGTTTAATCTCAGGGGGGTTTTATGGCTACACCTTC. Its translation is CASSLISGGFYGYTF.

The chain's CDR3 is CSATPGAGGYTF. The CDR3 nucleotides are TGCAGTGCTACCCCAGGGGCGGGAGGCTACACCTTC. The chain recombines TRBV20-1 with TRBJ1-2, with D maybe TRBD1 (6 bases). The germline V gene encodes CDR1 DFQATT and CDR2 SNEGSKA (reference sequence). CDR3 length equals 12 residues. The V gene lost 4 bases and the J gene lost 8 bases, with 14 bases spanning the gap.

The V gene is TRBV18, the J gene TRBJ1-2, with a tentative D call TRBD1 (5 bases). This CDR3 is built from 16 residues. CDR1 is KGHSH and CDR2 is LQKENI in the germline V gene. Trimming pared 3 bases from V and 0 bases from J, leaving 14 bases between. Here the CDR3 DNA reads TGTGCCAGCTCACCCCCGGGGGACCCCCCTAACTATGGCTACACCTTC. It translates to CASSPPGDPPNYGYTF.

This clonotype was picked up a small number of times. CDR3 amino acids: CASSSGGPSSYNEQFF. The CDR3 DNA is TGTGCCAGCAGCTCCGGGGGCCCCAGCTCCTACAATGAGCAGTTCTTC. This chain connects TRBV9 to TRBJ2-1; D is perhaps TRBD1 or TRBD2 (6 bases each). Germline CDR1 and CDR2: SGDLS and YYNGEE. This CDR3 is 16 amino acids long. Trimming cost V 4 bases and J 0 bases, with 14 bases left between them.

In its sample, this clonotype was seen once. This chain links TRBV4-3 with TRBJ2-3; D might be TRBD2 (6 bases). CDR3 length: 20 residues. The germline V and J ends were trimmed by 1 base and 0 bases, with 23 bases remaining between them. The germline V gene has CDR1 LGHNA and CDR2 YSLEER. The CDR3 nucleotides read TGCGCCAGCAGCCAAGGATTAACTGGCGGGGCGATTTCTAGCACAGATACGCAGTATTTT. The encoded protein is CASSQGLTGGAISSTDTQYF.

V and J are TRBV4-3 and TRBJ1-1; TRBD1 is a possible D gene (5 bases). The V gene's germline CDR1 is LGHNA and CDR2 YSLEER. The CDR3 loop spans 17 amino acids. V shed 0 bases and J shed 4 bases, with 18 bases lying between them. The CDR3: CASSQDWGGTSTTEAFF. The DNA for the CDR3 is TGCGCCAGCAGCCAAGATTGGGGGGGGACGTCAACCACTGAAGCTTTCTTT.